This T cell receptor beta chain was retrieved from a study of blood T cell repertoires in COVID-19. As for the study in general: Researchers got acute and convalescent COVID-19 samples from the United States, Italy and Spain. Sources were T cells, B-cell-depleted T cells, or PBMCs; the material itself was cDNA or gDNA.

Germline V CDR1 and CDR2: GTSNPN, SVGIG (reference sequence). This CDR3 region has 16 residues. After removal of 2 bases from V and 2 bases from J, the junction contained 7 bases not matched to a gene. Profiled with immunoSEQ multiplex PCR; TCRdb holds only in-frame clones, not every one. The table records 65,000 to 90,000 clones, approximately 90% of them present only once. Source material: peripheral blood. The receptor was isolated from a woman aged 50 to 60 with active or convalescent COVID-19. This chain links TRBV30 with TRBJ1-2; 11 nucleotides match TRBD1. CDR3 DNA: TGTGCCTGGAGTAAATCAAGGACAGGGGGCAACTATGGCTACACCTTC. Protein product: CAWSKSRTGGNYGYTF.